The rows below give T cell receptor beta chains drawn from one sample of a study of control samples from healthy donors and cancer patients. Clones were sequenced by immunoSEQ multiplex PCR, and TCRdb holds only the in-frame ones, with some missing. Among some 120,000 clones listed, roughly 86% were seen once. The sample consisted of blood. These receptors came from a man aged 60 to 69 in good health. CDR3s include the opening cysteine and the closing phenylalanine or tryptophan. The order of the fields is D gene, J gene, V gene, clone size, CDR3 DNA, CDR3 protein. D genes are given only for firm matches. Size values are once, few and many counts, or a class for expanded clones, and some rows have none.

>.|TRBJ1-6|TRBV7-2|.
TGTGCCAGCAGCTTATCGGGTTGGGTGAATTCACCCCTCCACTTT
CASSLSGWVNSPLHF
>.|TRBJ2-7|TRBV29-1|.
TGCAGCGTTAATGGGCGGAATCTCTACGAGCAGTACTTC
CSVNGRNLYEQYF
>TRBD1|TRBJ2-3|TRBV9|.
TGTGCCAGCAGCGCGCAGGGGGCAGATACGCAGTATTTT
CASSAQGADTQYF
>.|TRBJ2-3|TRBV5-1|once
TGCGCCAGCAGCTTGATGGTCGCCGGGGTAGATACGCAGTATTTT
CASSLMVAGVDTQYF
>.|TRBJ2-7|TRBV4-1|few
TGCGCCAGCAGCCAAGATGGGAGCTCCTACGAGCAGTACTTC
CASSQDGSSYEQYF
>.|TRBJ2-5|TRBV5-1|.
TGCGCCAGCAGCGCGCACGGGCAAGAGACCCAGTACTTC
CASSAHGQETQYF
>.|TRBJ2-3|TRBV28|.
TGTGCCAGCACCACGGACAAAAGAACGCAGTATTTT
CASTTDKRTQYF
>.|TRBJ1-2|TRBV5-4|once
TGTGCCAGCAGCCCCTTCACGGGGTCGGGGGGGAACTATGGCTACACCTTC
CASSPFTGSGGNYGYTF
>TRBD1|TRBJ2-7|TRBV28|.
TGTGCCAGCAGTTTAGGGACAGGGCCCTACGAGCAGTACTTC
CASSLGTGPYEQYF
>.|TRBJ1-2|TRBV5-8|.
TGTGCCAGCAGGGTCTCCTACTATGGCTACACCTTC
CASRVSYYGYTF
>.|TRBJ1-1|TRBV27|.
TGTGCCAGCAGTTTCGCCCTCGCAACTGAAGCTTTCTTT
CASSFALATEAFF
>.|TRBJ2-2|TRBV9|.
TGTGCCAGCAGCGTAGCTTTGGGAACCGGGGAGCTGTTTTTT
CASSVALGTGELFF
>.|TRBJ1-2|TRBV30|.
TGTGCCTGGACTTTGGGGGGCGGCTATGGCTACACCTTC
CAWTLGGGYGYTF
>TRBD2|TRBJ2-1|TRBV19|.
TGTGCCAGTAGTACTTTACTAGCGGGGAGATACAATGAGCAGTTCTTC
CASSTLLAGRYNEQFF
>.|TRBJ2-1|TRBV4-3|.
TGCGCCAGCAGCCTTTCCGGGACCGTCAGGAATGAGCAGTTCTTC
CASSLSGTVRNEQFF
>.|TRBJ2-6|TRBV19|.
TGTGCCAGTACCAGGACAGACTCTGGGGCCAACGTCCTGACTTTC
CASTRTDSGANVLTF
>.|TRBJ1-1|TRBV10-3|.
TGTGCCATCAGGAGGCACGGAGTGACTGAAGCTTTCTTT
CAIRRHGVTEAFF
>.|TRBJ2-7|TRBV27|.
TGTGCCAGCAGTTTAAGGTTAGGGCAAACTGGGGCTAGCTACGAGCAGTACTTC
CASSLRLGQTGASYEQYF
>.|TRBJ2-6|TRBV19|.
TGTGCCAGTACTAAAGGGGGGGCTGGGGCCAACGTCCTGACTTTC
CASTKGGAGANVLTF
>.|TRBJ1-6|TRBV19|.
TGTGCCAGCCGGGGGACATCCTATAATTCACCCCTCCACTTT
CASRGTSYNSPLHF
>TRBD2|TRBJ2-7|TRBV5-1|few
TGCGCCAGCAGCGTTATAGCGGGGGGGCCCAATGCCTACGAGCAGTACTTC
CASSVIAGGPNAYEQYF
>.|TRBJ2-2|TRBV3-1/TRBV3-2|.
TGTGCCAGCAGCCAAAACACCGGGGAGCTGTTTTTT
CASSQNTGELFF
>TRBD1|TRBJ1-4|TRBV19|.
TGTGCCAGTAGTACGGGACAGCCTGGGGCTAATGAAAAACTGTTTTTT
CASSTGQPGANEKLFF
>TRBD1|TRBJ1-2|TRBV12-3/TRBV12-4|.
TGTGCCAGCAGCCTGGGACAGGGATATGGCTACACCTTC
CASSLGQGYGYTF
>.|TRBJ1-1|TRBV2|once
TGTGCCAGCAGCGGAGCCATGATGAACACTGAAGCTTTCTTT
CASSGAMMNTEAFF
>TRBD1|TRBJ1-1|TRBV6-5|once
TGTGCCAGCACACCCGGGACAGAGAACACTGAAGCTTTCTTT
CASTPGTENTEAFF
>.|TRBJ1-4|TRBV18|.
TGTGCCAGCTCACGTAGGACCGCAACTAATGAAAAACTGTTTTTT
CASSRRTATNEKLFF
>.|TRBJ1-6|TRBV21-1|.
TGTGCCAGACCCGGGACACCGCTAAATTCACCCCTCCACTTT
CARPGTPLNSPLHF
>TRBD1|TRBJ1-2|TRBV24-1|.
TGTGCCACCCAGGCAAGACAGGGGGCTTATGGCTACACCTTC
CATQARQGAYGYTF
>.|TRBJ2-2|TRBV6-2/TRBV6-3|.
TGTGCCAGCAGTTTTGGGGGTTTAACCGGGGAGCTGTTTTTT
CASSFGGLTGELFF
>.|TRBJ2-1|TRBV28|.
TGTGCCAGCAGTTTTTCTTATTTAAGGAGCTCCTACAATGAGCAGTTCTTC
CASSFSYLRSSYNEQFF
>TRBD1|TRBJ1-2|TRBV19|.
TGTGCCAGTACCCCCGCCTCGACAGGGAATTATGGCTACACCTTC
CASTPASTGNYGYTF
>.|TRBJ1-2|TRBV7-8|once
TGTGCCAGCAGCTTACAACAGGGTAACTATGGCTACACCTTC
CASSLQQGNYGYTF
>.|TRBJ1-3|TRBV2|.
TGTGCCAGCAGTGGGGCGAGATCTGGAAACACCATATATTTT
CASSGARSGNTIYF
>.|TRBJ1-2|TRBV6-5|.
TGTGCCAGCAGCCGAACACGGGCCAGCTATGGCTACACCTTC
CASSRTRASYGYTF
>TRBD1|TRBJ1-6|TRBV28|.
TGTGCCAGCAAGGGCGGACAGGGAGGTTCACCCCTCCACTTT
CASKGGQGGSPLHF
>TRBD1|TRBJ1-1|TRBV9|.
TGTGCCAGCAGCGCACCTGGGACAGTGAACACTGAAGCTTTCTTT
CASSAPGTVNTEAFF
>TRBD2|TRBJ2-1|TRBV28|.
TGTGCCAGCAGTTTATCTAGCGGGGGGGCAATGTACAATGAGCAGTTCTTC
CASSLSSGGAMYNEQFF
>TRBD1|TRBJ2-1|TRBV4-1|.
TGCGCCAGCAGCTCCCGGACAGGGCGGGAGCAGTTCTTC
CASSSRTGREQFF
>.|TRBJ1-4|TRBV4-3|.
TGCGCCAGCTCCCGCCAGGGAAATGAAAAACTGTTTTTT
CASSRQGNEKLFF
>.|TRBJ1-1|TRBV7-3|.
TGTGCCAGCAGCTATGATGGGAGGGGTGAAGCTTTCTTT
CASSYDGRGEAFF
>.|TRBJ2-7|TRBV5-1|.
TGCGCCAGCAGCTTAGGCTTTCCCTACGAGCAGTACTTC
CASSLGFPYEQYF
>TRBD1|TRBJ1-1|TRBV18|.
TGTGCCAGCTCACCAGGACAGGGGGCCACTGAAGCTTTCTTT
CASSPGQGATEAFF
>TRBD1|TRBJ1-5|TRBV19|.
TGTGCCAGTACCGGATTAGACAGGGGAAACAATCAGCCCCAGCATTTT
CASTGLDRGNNQPQHF
>TRBD1|TRBJ1-2|TRBV28|.
TGTGCCAGCAGTTTACTCGGGACAGGGGCTGCCTATGGCTACACCTTC
CASSLLGTGAAYGYTF